This is a list of T cell receptor beta chains from one sample in a study of CD8 T cells in Susac syndrome. TCRdb reprocessed the immunoSEQ multiplex PCR reads with MiXCR, giving one entry per CDR3 protein. This sample has 150,000 to 180,000 distinct CDR3 sequences, with just under 97% found just once. Sequencing was carried out using CD8+ T cells from PBMCs. The receptors were gathered from a human donor with multiple sclerosis. CDR3s include the opening cysteine and the closing phenylalanine or tryptophan. A D gene is named only where the DNA matches it firmly. The listing skips clone size in some rows; elsewhere it reads once, few, many or a size class.

J	size	V	D	DNA	CDR3
TRBJ1-1	once	TRBV30	TRBD1	TGTGCACTCGCCGGGACAGTGACCATGAACACTGAAGCTTTCTTT	CALAGTVTMNTEAFF
TRBJ2-7	.	TRBV28	.	TGTGCCAGCAGTTTACGCCGCGGGGACGAGCAGTACTTC	CASSLRRGDEQYF
TRBJ1-1	.	TRBV5-1	.	TGCGCCAGCAGCTTGGCGGAGGGGCCTATGAACACTGAAGCTTTCTTT	CASSLAEGPMNTEAFF
TRBJ2-3	.	TRBV7-9	.	TGTGCCAGCTTACACGACAGTCATTTTAACACAGATACGCAGTATTTT	CASLHDSHFNTDTQYF
TRBJ1-2	.	TRBV14	.	TGTGCCAGCAGCCAATTTCGGACAGACTACTATGGCTACACCTTC	CASSQFRTDYYGYTF
TRBJ2-1	.	TRBV9	TRBD2	TGTGCCAGCAGCGTAGATGGCGGGGGGGCCTTAGAGCAGTTCTTC	CASSVDGGGALEQFF
TRBJ2-1	.	TRBV9	TRBD2	TGTGCCAGCAGCCCCGACCCCCCTAGCGGAGCATACAATGAGCAGTTCTTC	CASSPDPPSGAYNEQFF
TRBJ2-7	.	TRBV12-3/TRBV12-4	.	TGTGCCAGCAGTCCGCGGGACATCTCCTACGAGCAGTACTTC	CASSPRDISYEQYF
TRBJ2-2	.	TRBV28	.	TGTGCCAGCAGGCCCCTTAGGACTATCAACATCGGGGAGCTGTTTTTT	CASRPLRTINIGELFF
TRBJ1-1	.	TRBV29-1	.	TGCAGCGCTTTGTACTGGACGGCTGAAGCTTTCTTT	CSALYWTAEAFF
TRBJ2-6	.	TRBV29-1	TRBD1	TGCAGCGTTGAAGTTCCGGGACAGGCTCCGTCTGGGGCCAACGTCCTGACTTTC	CSVEVPGQAPSGANVLTF
TRBJ1-6	.	TRBV14	.	TGTGCCAGCAGCCGTCTGGGAGGGTCCCTCCACTTT	CASSRLGGSLHF
TRBJ2-3	.	TRBV20-1	.	TGCAGTGCTCCCGGGCAATCCGATACGCAGTATTTT	CSAPGQSDTQYF
TRBJ1-2	.	TRBV3-1	TRBD1	TGTGCCAGCAGCCGGGCCGGACAGGGGGCGTATGGAGGCTACACCTTC	CASSRAGQGAYGGYTF
TRBJ1-2	once	TRBV20-1	.	TGCAGTGCTTACGGTCTAGGGATGAACTATGGCTACACCTTC	CSAYGLGMNYGYTF
TRBJ1-1	.	TRBV20-1	.	TGCAGTGCCGCACTTGGCACTGAAGCTTTCTTT	CSAALGTEAFF
TRBJ2-7	.	TRBV27	.	TGTGCCAGCAGTCTCCAAGGGTTCGAGGGCTACGAGCAGTACTTC	CASSLQGFEGYEQYF
TRBJ1-5	.	TRBV27	TRBD1	TGTGCCAGCAGTTACAGGGGAAGAAATCAGCCCCAGCATTTT	CASSYRGRNQPQHF
TRBJ2-1	.	TRBV27	.	TGTGCCAGCAGACTGGTTGGGTACAATGAGCAGTTCTTC	CASRLVGYNEQFF
TRBJ1-6	.	TRBV24-1	.	TGTGCCTCGACCGGGAACTATAATTCACCCCTCCACTTT	CASTGNYNSPLHF
TRBJ1-6	.	TRBV7-2	TRBD1	TGTGCCAGCAGCCGGACAGGTTCTAGCTCCTATAATTCACCCCTCCACTTT	CASSRTGSSSYNSPLHF
TRBJ2-5	.	TRBV2	TRBD1	TGTGCCAGCAGTGAGGGACAGCTCTCCGGGGAGACCCAGTACTTC	CASSEGQLSGETQYF
TRBJ1-2	once	TRBV3-1	.	TGTGCCAGCAGCCAGGGGGGCCTTTTTAACTATGGCTACACCTTC	CASSQGGLFNYGYTF
TRBJ2-1	once	TRBV6-5	.	TGTGCCAGCAGTTACTCGACATCAGGAATCGTGAATGAGCAGTTCTTC	CASSYSTSGIVNEQFF
TRBJ2-2	.	TRBV4-1	.	TGCGCCAGCAGCCCGTCGGGGGGCCGCACCGGGGAGCTGTTTTTT	CASSPSGGRTGELFF
TRBJ2-7	.	TRBV6-1	.	TGTGCCAGCAGTGAAGCCGCCGACGGCATTGGGGTCTACGAGCAGTACTTC	CASSEAADGIGVYEQYF
TRBJ2-1	.	TRBV5-1	TRBD2	TGCGCCAGCAGCTTGGAAGCGGGGGTCTACAATGAGCAGTTCTTC	CASSLEAGVYNEQFF
TRBJ1-1	.	TRBV27	.	TGTGCCAGCAGTTGGGACTCCTTGAACACTGAAGCTTTCTTT	CASSWDSLNTEAFF
TRBJ2-5	.	TRBV27	.	TGTGCCAGCAGTACCAAAGGGGTCGGGACCCAGTACTTC	CASSTKGVGTQYF
TRBJ1-6	.	TRBV20-1	.	TGCAGTGCTGGTGCGGCACCGGTCCCTAATTCACCCCTCCACTTT	CSAGAAPVPNSPLHF
TRBJ2-1	.	TRBV9	.	TGTGCCAGCAGCGTAGAAGGGGGGGCTGTCTACAATGAGCAGTTCTTC	CASSVEGGAVYNEQFF